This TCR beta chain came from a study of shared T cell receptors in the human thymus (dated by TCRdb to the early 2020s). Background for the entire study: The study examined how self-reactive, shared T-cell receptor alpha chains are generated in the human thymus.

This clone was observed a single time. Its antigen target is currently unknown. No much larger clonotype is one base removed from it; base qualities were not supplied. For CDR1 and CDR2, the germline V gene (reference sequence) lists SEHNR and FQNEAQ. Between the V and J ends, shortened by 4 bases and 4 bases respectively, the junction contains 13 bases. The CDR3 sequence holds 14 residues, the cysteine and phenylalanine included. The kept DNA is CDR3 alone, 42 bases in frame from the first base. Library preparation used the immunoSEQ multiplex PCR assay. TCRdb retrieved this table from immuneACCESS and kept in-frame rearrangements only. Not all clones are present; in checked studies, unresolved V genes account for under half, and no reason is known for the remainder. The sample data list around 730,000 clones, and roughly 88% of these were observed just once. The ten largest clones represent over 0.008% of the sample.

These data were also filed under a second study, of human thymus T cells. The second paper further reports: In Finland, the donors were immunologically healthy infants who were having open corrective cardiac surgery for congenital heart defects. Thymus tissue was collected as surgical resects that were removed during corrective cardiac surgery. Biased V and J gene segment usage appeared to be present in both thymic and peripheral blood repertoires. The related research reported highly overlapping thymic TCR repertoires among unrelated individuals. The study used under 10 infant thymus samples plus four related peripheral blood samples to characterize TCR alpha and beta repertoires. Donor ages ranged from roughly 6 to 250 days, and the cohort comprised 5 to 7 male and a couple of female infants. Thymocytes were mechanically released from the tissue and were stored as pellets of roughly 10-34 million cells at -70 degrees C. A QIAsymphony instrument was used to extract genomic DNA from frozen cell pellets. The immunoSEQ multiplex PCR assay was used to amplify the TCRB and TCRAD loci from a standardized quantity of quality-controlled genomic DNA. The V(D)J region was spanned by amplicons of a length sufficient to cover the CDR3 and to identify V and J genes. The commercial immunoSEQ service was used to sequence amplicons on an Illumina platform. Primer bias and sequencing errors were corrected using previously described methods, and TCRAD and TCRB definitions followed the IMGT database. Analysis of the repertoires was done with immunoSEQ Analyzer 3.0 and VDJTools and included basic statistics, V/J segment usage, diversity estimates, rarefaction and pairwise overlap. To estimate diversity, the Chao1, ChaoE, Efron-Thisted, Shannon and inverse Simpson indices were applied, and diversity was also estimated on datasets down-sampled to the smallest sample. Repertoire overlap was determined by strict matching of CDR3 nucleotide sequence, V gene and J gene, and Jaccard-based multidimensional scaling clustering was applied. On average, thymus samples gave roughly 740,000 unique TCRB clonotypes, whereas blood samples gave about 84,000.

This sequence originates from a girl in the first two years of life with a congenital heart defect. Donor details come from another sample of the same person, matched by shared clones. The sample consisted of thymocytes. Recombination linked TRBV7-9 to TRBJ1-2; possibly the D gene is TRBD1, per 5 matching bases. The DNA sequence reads TGTGCCAGCAGCTCAACCGACGGGGGCTATGGCTACACCTTC. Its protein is CASSSTDGGYGYTF. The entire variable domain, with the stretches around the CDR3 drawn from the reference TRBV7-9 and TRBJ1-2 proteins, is DTGVSQNPRHKITKRGQNVTFRCDPISEHNRLYWYRQTLGQGPEFLTYFQNEAQLEKSRLLSDRFSAERPKGSFSTLEIQRTEQGDSAMYLCASSSTDGGYGYTFGSGTRLTVV.